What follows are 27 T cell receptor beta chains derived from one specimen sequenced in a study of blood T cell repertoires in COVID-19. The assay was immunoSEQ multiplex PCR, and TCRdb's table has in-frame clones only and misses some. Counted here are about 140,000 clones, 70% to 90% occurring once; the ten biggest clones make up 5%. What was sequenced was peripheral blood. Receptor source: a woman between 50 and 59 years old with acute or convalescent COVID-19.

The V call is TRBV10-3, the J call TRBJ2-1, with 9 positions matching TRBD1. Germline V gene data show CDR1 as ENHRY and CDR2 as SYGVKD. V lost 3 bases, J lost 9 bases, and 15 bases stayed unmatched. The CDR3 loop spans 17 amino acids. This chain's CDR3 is CAISDNVGTGGSGEQFF. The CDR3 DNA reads TGTGCCATCAGTGATAACGTCGGAACAGGGGGCAGTGGTGAGCAGTTCTTC.

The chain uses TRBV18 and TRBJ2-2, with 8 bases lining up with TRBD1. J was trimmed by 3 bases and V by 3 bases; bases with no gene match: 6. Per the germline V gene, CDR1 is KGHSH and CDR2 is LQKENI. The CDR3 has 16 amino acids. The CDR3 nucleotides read TGTGCCAGCTCACCTAACCAGGGGGCAGACACCGGGGAGCTGTTTTTT. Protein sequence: CASSPNQGADTGELFF.

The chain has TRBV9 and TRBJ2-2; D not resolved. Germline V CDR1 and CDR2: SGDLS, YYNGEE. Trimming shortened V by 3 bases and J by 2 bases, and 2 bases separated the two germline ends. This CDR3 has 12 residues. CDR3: CASSANTGELFF. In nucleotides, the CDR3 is TGTGCCAGCAGCGCAAACACCGGGGAGCTGTTTTTT.

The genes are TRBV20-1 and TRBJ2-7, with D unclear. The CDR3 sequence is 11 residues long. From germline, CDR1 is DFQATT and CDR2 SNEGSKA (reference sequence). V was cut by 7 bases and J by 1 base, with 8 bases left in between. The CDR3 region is CSVQRSYEQYF. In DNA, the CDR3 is TGCAGTGTCCAGAGGTCCTACGAGCAGTACTTC.

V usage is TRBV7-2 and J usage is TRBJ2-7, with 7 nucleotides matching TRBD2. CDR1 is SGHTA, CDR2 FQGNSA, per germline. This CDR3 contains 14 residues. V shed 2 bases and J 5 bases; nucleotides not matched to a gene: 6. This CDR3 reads CASSLREGSDEQYF. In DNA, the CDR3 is TGTGCCAGCAGCTTAAGGGAGGGGAGCGACGAGCAGTACTTC.

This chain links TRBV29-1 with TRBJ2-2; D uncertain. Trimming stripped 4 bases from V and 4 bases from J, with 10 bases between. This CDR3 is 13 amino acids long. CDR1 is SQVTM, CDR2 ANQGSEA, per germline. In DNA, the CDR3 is TGCAGCGTTGGACTGGCGGCCACCGGGGAGCTGTTTTTT. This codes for CSVGLAATGELFF.

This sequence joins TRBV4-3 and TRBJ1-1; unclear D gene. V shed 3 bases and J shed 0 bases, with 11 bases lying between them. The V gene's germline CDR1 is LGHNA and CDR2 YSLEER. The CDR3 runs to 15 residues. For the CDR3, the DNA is TGCGCCAGCAGCCAGGCTACGGGAATGAACACTGAAGCTTTCTTT. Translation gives CASSQATGMNTEAFF.

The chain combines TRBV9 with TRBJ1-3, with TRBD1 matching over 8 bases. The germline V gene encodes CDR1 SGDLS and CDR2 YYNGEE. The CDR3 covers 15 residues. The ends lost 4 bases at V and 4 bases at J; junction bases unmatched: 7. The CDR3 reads CASSPRQGHGNTIYF. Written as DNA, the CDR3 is TGTGCCAGCAGCCCAAGACAGGGGCACGGAAACACCATATATTTT.

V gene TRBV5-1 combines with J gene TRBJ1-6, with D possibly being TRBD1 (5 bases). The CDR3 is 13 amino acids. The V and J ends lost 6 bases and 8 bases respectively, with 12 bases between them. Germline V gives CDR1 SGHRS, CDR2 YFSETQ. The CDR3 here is CASTLLGDSPLHF. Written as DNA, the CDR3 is TGCGCCAGCACCCTCTTAGGGGATTCACCCCTCCACTTT.

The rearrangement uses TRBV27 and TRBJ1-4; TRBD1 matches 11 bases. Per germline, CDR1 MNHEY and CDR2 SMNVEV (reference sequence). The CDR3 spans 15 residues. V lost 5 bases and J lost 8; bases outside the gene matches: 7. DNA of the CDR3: TGTGCCAGCAGTATAGGACAGGGGGCGCGGGAAAAACTGTTTTTT. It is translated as CASSIGQGAREKLFF.

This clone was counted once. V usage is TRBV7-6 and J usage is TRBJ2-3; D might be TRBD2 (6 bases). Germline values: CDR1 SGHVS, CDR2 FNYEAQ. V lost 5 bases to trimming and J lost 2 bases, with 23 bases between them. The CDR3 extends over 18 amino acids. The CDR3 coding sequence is TGTGCCAGCAGCGCCTCGGGTGCTAGCGAGTACCCCACAGATACGCAGTATTTT. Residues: CASSASGASEYPTDTQYF.

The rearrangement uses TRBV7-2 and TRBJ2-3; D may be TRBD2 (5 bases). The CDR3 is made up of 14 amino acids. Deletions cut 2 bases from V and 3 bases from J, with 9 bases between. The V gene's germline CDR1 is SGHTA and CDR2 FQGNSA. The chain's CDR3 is CASSLPPGTDTQYF. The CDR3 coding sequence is TGTGCCAGCAGCTTACCACCGGGGACAGATACGCAGTATTTT.

CDR3 amino acids: CASRYRGQGAFF. The CDR3 DNA sequence: TGTGCCAGCAGGTACAGGGGGCAGGGAGCTTTCTTT. The V call is TRBV28, the J call TRBJ1-1, with 9 bases identical to TRBD1. The length of the CDR3 is 12 residues. The germline V gene encodes CDR1 MDHEN and CDR2 SYDVKM. V lost 6 bases, J lost 10 bases, and 6 bases stayed unmatched.

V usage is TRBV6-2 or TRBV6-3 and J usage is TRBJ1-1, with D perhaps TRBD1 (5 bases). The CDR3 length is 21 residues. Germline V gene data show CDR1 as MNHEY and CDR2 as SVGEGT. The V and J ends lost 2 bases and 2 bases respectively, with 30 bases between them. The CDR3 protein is CASSYPVKGWRQKATNTEAFF. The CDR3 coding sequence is TGTGCCAGCAGTTACCCTGTAAAAGGTTGGAGACAGAAAGCAACTAACACTGAAGCTTTCTTT.

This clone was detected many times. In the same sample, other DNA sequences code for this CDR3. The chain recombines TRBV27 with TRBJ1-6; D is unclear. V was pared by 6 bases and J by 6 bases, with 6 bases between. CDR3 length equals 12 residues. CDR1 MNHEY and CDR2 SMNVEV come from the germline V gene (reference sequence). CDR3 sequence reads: CASSPINSPLHF. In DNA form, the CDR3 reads TGTGCCAGCAGCCCTATTAATTCACCCCTCCACTTT.

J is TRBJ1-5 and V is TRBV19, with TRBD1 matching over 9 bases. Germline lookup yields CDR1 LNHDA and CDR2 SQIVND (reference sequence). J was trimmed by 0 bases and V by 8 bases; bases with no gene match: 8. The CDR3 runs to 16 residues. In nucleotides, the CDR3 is TGTGCCAGTCAAAGGACAGGGGAAATTAGCAATCAGCCCCAGCATTTT. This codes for CASQRTGEISNQPQHF.

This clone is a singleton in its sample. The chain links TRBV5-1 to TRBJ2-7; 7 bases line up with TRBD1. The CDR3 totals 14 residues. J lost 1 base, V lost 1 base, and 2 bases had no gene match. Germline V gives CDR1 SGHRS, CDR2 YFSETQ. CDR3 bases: TGCGCCAGCAGCTTGCAGGGGGTGTCCTACGAGCAGTACTTC. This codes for CASSLQGVSYEQYF.

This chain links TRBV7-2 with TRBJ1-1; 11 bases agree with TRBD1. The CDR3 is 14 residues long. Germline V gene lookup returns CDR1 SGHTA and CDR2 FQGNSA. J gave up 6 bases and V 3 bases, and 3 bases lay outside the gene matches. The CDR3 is CASSLDRGRSEAFF. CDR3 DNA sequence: TGTGCCAGCAGCTTGGACAGGGGGCGGTCTGAAGCTTTCTTT.

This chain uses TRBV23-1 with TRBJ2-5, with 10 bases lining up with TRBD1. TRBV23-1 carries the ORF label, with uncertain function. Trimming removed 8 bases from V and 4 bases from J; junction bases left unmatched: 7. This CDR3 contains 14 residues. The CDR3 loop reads CASEGQGSAETQYF. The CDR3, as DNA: TGCGCCAGCGAGGGACAGGGGAGCGCAGAGACCCAGTACTTC.

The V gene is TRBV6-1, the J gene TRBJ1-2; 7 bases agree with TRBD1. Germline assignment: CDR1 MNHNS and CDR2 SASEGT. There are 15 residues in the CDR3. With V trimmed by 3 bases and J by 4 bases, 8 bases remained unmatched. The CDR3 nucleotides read TGTGCCAGCAGTGAGACAGGGTCTGGTTCCTATGGCTACACCTTC. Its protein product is CASSETGSGSYGYTF.

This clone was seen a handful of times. The CDR3 region has the DNA TGTGCCATCAGGAGAAGGACAGGGGGGATAATAAACAGCTCGGACAATGAGCAGTTCTTC. Translated, it gives CAIRRRTGGIINSSDNEQFF. The chain couples TRBV10-3 to TRBJ2-1; 10 nucleotides agree with TRBD1. V shed 6 bases and J 5 bases; nucleotides not matched to a gene: 22. Germline V gene sequence: CDR1 ENHRY, CDR2 SYGVKD. There are 20 residues in the CDR3.

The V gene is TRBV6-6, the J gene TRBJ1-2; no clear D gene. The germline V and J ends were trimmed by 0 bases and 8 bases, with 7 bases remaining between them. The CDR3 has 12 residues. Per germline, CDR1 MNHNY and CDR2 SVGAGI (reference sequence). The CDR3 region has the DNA TGTGCCAGCAGTTACTCTGGAGTCGGCTACACCTTC. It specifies CASSYSGVGYTF.

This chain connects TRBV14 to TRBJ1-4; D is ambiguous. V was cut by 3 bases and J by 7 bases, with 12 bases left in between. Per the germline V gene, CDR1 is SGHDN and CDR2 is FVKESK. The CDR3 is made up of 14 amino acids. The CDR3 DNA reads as TGTGCCAGCAGCCAGAGTAAACTTGGTGAAAAACTGTTTTTT. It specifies CASSQSKLGEKLFF. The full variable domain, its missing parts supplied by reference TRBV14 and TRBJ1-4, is EAGVTQFPSHSVIEKGQTVTLRCDPISGHDNLYWYRRVMGKEIKFLLHFVKESKQDESGMPNNRFLAERTGGTYSTLKVQPAELEDSGVYFCASSQSKLGEKLFFGSGTQLSVL.

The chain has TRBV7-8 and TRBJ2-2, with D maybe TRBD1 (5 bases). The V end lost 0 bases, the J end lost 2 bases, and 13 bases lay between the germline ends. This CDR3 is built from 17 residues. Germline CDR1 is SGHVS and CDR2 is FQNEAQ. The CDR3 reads CASSLAPGSFNTGELFF. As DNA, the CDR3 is TGTGCCAGCAGCTTAGCCCCAGGGTCGTTTAACACCGGGGAGCTGTTTTTT. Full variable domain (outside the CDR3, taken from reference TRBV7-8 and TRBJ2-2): GAGVSQSPRYKVAKRGQDVALRCDPISGHVSLFWYQQALGQGPEFLTYFQNEAQLDKSGLPSDRFFAERPEGSVSTLKIQRTQQEDSAVYLCASSLAPGSFNTGELFFGEGSRLTVL.

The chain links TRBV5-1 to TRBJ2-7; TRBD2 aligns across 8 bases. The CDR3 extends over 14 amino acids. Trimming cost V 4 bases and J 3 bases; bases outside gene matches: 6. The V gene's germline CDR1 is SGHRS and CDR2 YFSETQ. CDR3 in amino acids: CASSATGGNYEQYF. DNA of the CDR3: TGCGCCAGCAGCGCAACGGGGGGGAACTACGAGCAGTACTTC.

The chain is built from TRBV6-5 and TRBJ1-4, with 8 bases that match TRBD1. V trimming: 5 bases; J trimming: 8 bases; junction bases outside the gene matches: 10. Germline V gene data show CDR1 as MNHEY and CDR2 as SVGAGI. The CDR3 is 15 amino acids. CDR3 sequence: CASSPRRGLREKLFF. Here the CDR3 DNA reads TGTGCCAGCAGTCCGCGCAGGGGGCTGAGAGAAAAACTGTTTTTT.

The chain's CDR3 is CASSPGRQGADYGYTF. The CDR3 DNA reads TGTGCCAGCTCACCAGGAAGGCAGGGGGCGGACTATGGCTACACCTTC. The rearrangement links TRBV18 to TRBJ1-2; 8 nucleotides agree with TRBD1. With 2 bases clipped from V and 3 bases from J, the junction kept 8 bases outside the gene matches. CDR3 size: 16 residues. CDR1 and CDR2 from the germline V gene are KGHSH and LQKENI.